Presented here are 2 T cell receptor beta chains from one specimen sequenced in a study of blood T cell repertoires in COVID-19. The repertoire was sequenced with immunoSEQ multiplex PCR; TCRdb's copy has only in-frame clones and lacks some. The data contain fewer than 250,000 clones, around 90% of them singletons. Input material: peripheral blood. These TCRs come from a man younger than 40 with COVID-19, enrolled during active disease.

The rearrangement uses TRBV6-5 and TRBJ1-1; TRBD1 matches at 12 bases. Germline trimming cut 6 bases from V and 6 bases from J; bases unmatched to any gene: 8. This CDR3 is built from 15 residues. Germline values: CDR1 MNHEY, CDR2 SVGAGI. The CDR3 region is CASRRPGQGASEAFF. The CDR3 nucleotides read TGTGCCAGCAGGCGACCGGGACAGGGGGCATCTGAAGCTTTCTTT.

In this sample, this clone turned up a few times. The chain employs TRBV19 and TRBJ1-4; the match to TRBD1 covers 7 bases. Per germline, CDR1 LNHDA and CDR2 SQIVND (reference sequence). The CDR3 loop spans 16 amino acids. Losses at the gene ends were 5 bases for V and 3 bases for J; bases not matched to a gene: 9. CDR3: CASSPRTGASNEKLFF. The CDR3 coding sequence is TGTGCCAGTAGTCCCCGGACAGGCGCGTCTAATGAAAAACTGTTTTTT.